Listed below are T cell receptor beta chains from one sample, sequenced in a study of regulatory T cells in long-lasting Graves disease. TCRdb re-called the multiplex PCR reads through MiXCR, storing one row per CDR3 protein. The data contain some 450,000 distinct CDR3 sequences, about a quarter of them singletons. The input for sequencing was peripheral blood mononuclear cells (PBMCs), taken when the disease was refractory, from a patient treated with antithyroid drugs. The receptors originated from a female donor with Graves disease. The CDR3 runs from the conserved cysteine through the conserved F or W. D genes are given only for firm matches. Expanded clones get a size class; other rows say once, few or many, or leave the size out.

d_gene	abundance	v_gene	j_gene	CDR3aa	CDR3nt
TRBD1	-	TRBV28	TRBJ1-2	CASSLGGTGGGYGYTF	TGTGCCAGCAGTTTGGGGGGGACAGGGGGCGGCTATGGCTACACCTTC
-	few	TRBV6-2/TRBV6-3	TRBJ2-4	CASSYMVEGTIAKNIQYF	TGTGCCAGCAGTTACATGGTGGAGGGAACCATAGCCAAAAACATTCAGTACTTC
TRBD1	few	TRBV20-1	TRBJ1-5	CSARVVQGLNQPQHF	TGCAGTGCTAGAGTTGTACAGGGGTTGAATCAGCCCCAGCATTTT
-	few	TRBV7-2	TRBJ1-2	CASSLSRSQLYGYTF	TGTGCCAGCAGCTTATCGCGGTCACAACTCTATGGCTACACCTTC
TRBD1	few	TRBV19	TRBJ1-4	CATSGQGAWNEKLFF	TGTGCCACCTCGGGACAGGGGGCTTGGAATGAAAAACTGTTTTTT
TRBD1	-	TRBV5-1	TRBJ1-5	CASRLYAAGTDTQHF	TGCGCCAGCAGGTTATACGCGGCGGGGACAGATACGCAGCATTTT
-	-	TRBV6-1	TRBJ1-5	CASSELQGGQPQHF	TGTGCCAGCAGTGAATTACAGGGCGGTCAGCCCCAGCATTTT
-	-	TRBV27	TRBJ1-2	CASSLSVGHGYTF	TGTGCCAGCAGTTTATCGGTAGGGCATGGCTACACCTTC
-	many	TRBV27	TRBJ2-7	CASSISPGYYEQYF	TGTGCCAGCAGTATATCTCCGGGATACTACGAGCAGTACTTC
-	-	TRBV9	TRBJ2-2	CASSVRLVGGELFF	TGTGCCAGCAGCGTGAGACTAGTGGGCGGGGAGCTGTTTTTT
-	many	TRBV6-1	TRBJ2-6	CASSRNFTGLSLSGANVLTF	TGTGCCAGCAGTCGGAATTTTACAGGGCTCAGCCTCTCTGGGGCCAACGTCCTGACTTTC
TRBD1	few	TRBV20-1	TRBJ2-7	CSAAGYRGRNEQYF	TGCAGTGCAGCGGGTTACAGGGGGCGAAACGAGCAGTACTTC
TRBD2	many	TRBV6-5	TRBJ2-1	CASSYLPASGANEQFF	TGTGCCAGCAGTTACCTCCCGGCTAGCGGGGCCAATGAGCAGTTCTTC
TRBD1	-	TRBV12-3/TRBV12-4	TRBJ1-2	CASSPVRDRGAYGYTF	TGTGCCAGCAGCCCGGTCCGGGACAGGGGTGCCTATGGCTACACCTTC
TRBD2	-	TRBV6-2/TRBV6-3	TRBJ2-7	CASARIGTSEYEQYF	TGTGCCAGCGCTCGGATCGGGACTAGCGAATACGAGCAGTACTTC
TRBD1	many	TRBV6-1	TRBJ1-2	CASRRTGQDGYTF	TGTGCCAGCAGACGGACAGGGCAGGATGGCTACACCTTC
-	-	TRBV19	TRBJ2-2	CASSISGFTGELFF	TGTGCCAGTAGTATTAGCGGCTTCACCGGGGAGCTGTTTTTT
-	-	TRBV19	TRBJ1-3	CASRKGQRGLSGNTIYF	TGTGCCAGTAGGAAAGGGCAACGGGGTCTAAGTGGAAACACCATATATTTT
-	few	TRBV6-5	TRBJ2-7	CASSYALLSSSYEQYF	TGTGCCAGCAGTTACGCGCTTTTGAGCTCCTCCTACGAGCAGTACTTC
-	-	TRBV30	TRBJ1-4	CAWSERVNEKLFF	TGTGCCTGGAGTGAGCGAGTGAATGAAAAACTGTTTTTT
-	-	TRBV30	TRBJ1-2	CAWASGVPGYTF	TGTGCCTGGGCTTCAGGGGTTCCTGGCTACACCTTC
-	few	TRBV10-3	TRBJ1-2	CAISEEINYGYTF	TGTGCCATCAGTGAGGAGATTAACTATGGCTACACCTTC
-	-	TRBV12-3/TRBV12-4	TRBJ1-5	CASTLLPSSGQPQHF	TGTGCCAGCACCCTCCTACCCAGTTCGGGGCAGCCCCAGCATTTT
-	few	TRBV28	TRBJ2-2	CASSFYGVNTGELFF	TGTGCCAGCAGTTTCTACGGAGTTAACACCGGGGAGCTGTTTTTT
-	-	TRBV4-1	TRBJ1-1	CASSQENRETNTEAFF	TGCGCCAGCAGCCAAGAAAATAGGGAAACAAACACTGAAGCTTTCTTT
-	-	TRBV9	TRBJ2-5	CASSPSDSPTLGETQYF	TGTGCCAGCAGCCCCTCCGACAGCCCAACCCTAGGAGAGACCCAGTACTTC
TRBD2	many	TRBV20-1	TRBJ2-5	CSTPPSGEETQYF	TGCAGTACACCCCCTAGCGGGGAAGAGACCCAGTACTTC
-	-	TRBV5-1	TRBJ1-1	CASSLAQSQAAFF	TGCGCCAGCAGCTTGGCGCAAAGCCAGGCAGCTTTCTTT
TRBD2	many	TRBV12-3/TRBV12-4	TRBJ2-7	CASSILAGGFEQYF	TGTGCCAGCAGTATACTAGCGGGAGGGTTCGAGCAGTACTTC
-	-	TRBV24-1	TRBJ1-5	CATSVAASNQPQHF	TGTGCCACCAGTGTAGCTGCGAGCAATCAGCCCCAGCATTTT
-	-	TRBV7-8	TRBJ1-3	CASSLLGDTIYF	TGTGCCAGCAGCCTCTTAGGGGACACCATATATTTT
-	-	TRBV30	TRBJ1-1	CAWSDRRTEAFF	TGTGCCTGGAGCGATAGGAGGACTGAAGCTTTCTTT
TRBD2	-	TRBV7-9	TRBJ2-5	CASSWRGAEETQYF	TGTGCCAGTTCCTGGCGGGGGGCGGAAGAGACCCAGTACTTC
TRBD2	-	TRBV5-1	TRBJ2-2	CASSLREGLGGELFF	TGCGCCAGCAGCTTACGGGAGGGCCTAGGCGGGGAGCTGTTTTTT
TRBD1	-	TRBV7-2	TRBJ1-1	CASSLTTGGKGNTEALF	TGTGCCAGCAGCTTGACCACAGGGGGCAAAGGGAACACTGAAGCTCTCTTT
-	-	TRBV7-8	TRBJ1-2	CASSLKGENYGYTF	TGTGCCAGCAGCTTAAAGGGCGAGAACTATGGCTACACCTTC
-	few	TRBV5-4	TRBJ2-6	CASSPSNGLSGANVLTF	TGTGCCAGCAGCCCTTCGAACGGGCTCTCTGGGGCCAACGTCCTGACTTTC
-	-	TRBV7-2	TRBJ1-5	CASSARARGPQHF	TGTGCCAGCAGCGCCAGGGCGCGGGGGCCCCAGCATTTT
TRBD1	many	TRBV2	TRBJ1-1	CASSSGTVNTEAFF	TGTGCCAGCAGCTCCGGGACAGTGAACACTGAAGCTTTCTTT
-	few	TRBV6-2/TRBV6-3	TRBJ1-1	CASTYLIGNTEAFF	TGTGCCAGCACCTACCTCATAGGGAACACTGAAGCTTTCTTT
-	few	TRBV5-1	TRBJ2-7	CASSLVDSAFSYEQYF	TGCGCCAGCAGCTTGGTAGATTCAGCATTTAGCTACGAGCAGTACTTC
-	many	TRBV5-1	TRBJ1-2	CASSADGNYGYTF	TGCGCCAGCAGCGCGGACGGGAACTATGGCTACACCTTC
-	many	TRBV18	TRBJ2-5	CASSPPYGETQYF	TGTGCCAGCTCACCACCGTACGGAGAGACCCAGTACTTC
-	few	TRBV10-3	TRBJ1-1	CAISETGWAFF	TGTGCCATCAGTGAGACGGGGTGGGCTTTCTTT
TRBD1	-	TRBV10-3	TRBJ2-7	CAISEGQVYEQYF	TGTGCCATCAGTGAGGGACAGGTCTACGAGCAGTACTTC